This TCR beta chain emerged from a study of TIL therapy for anti-PD-1-resistant metastatic lung cancer. Across the whole study: Tumors carried a median about 1.5 non-synonymous mutations per megabase.

This was the immunoSEQ v3 assay. Some clones are missing from TCRdb's copy, which holds only in-frame ones; the method was immunoSEQ multiplex PCR. The sample shows 50,000 to 70,000 clones, 80% to 90% of them seen only once. This clone occurred a few times. V gave up 6 bases and J gave up 3 bases, with 17 bases separating them. CDR3 length equals 15 residues. From germline, CDR1 is MNHEY and CDR2 SMNVEV (reference sequence). Sample time point: pre-treatment sample, taken before nivolumab and TIL therapy. The sequenced sample was blood, obtained at baseline. The receptor was derived from a person between 30 and 79 years old with non-small cell lung cancer. This chain joins TRBV27 and TRBJ1-1, with D possibly TRBD1 on 6 matching bases. The CDR3 DNA reads TGTGCCAGCAGGGACCGGGACATGGGATACACTGAAGCTTTCTTT. Translated, it gives CASRDRDMGYTEAFF.